These 2 T cell receptor beta chains were sequenced from one sample in a study of cytomegalovirus exposure and HLA in healthy donors. The PCR made use of 60 Vbeta and 13 Jbeta primers. Sequencing was performed with immunoSEQ multiplex PCR; in TCRdb, only in-frame clones are kept and a portion is missing. The data contain more than 200,000 clones, around 85% of them singletons. The sample comprised PBMCs. These receptors originate from a human donor in good health.

The chain is built from TRBV7-9 and TRBJ2-3; possibly TRBD2 for D (6 bases). This CDR3 is built from 12 residues. The V end lost 5 bases, the J end lost 5 bases, and 8 bases lay between the germline ends. Germline CDR1 reads SEHNR; CDR2 reads FQNEAQ (reference sequence). CDR3 DNA: TGTGCCAGCAGCCCCGGGGGAGATACGCAGTATTTT. Translating gives CASSPGGDTQYF.

The V call is TRBV4-1, the J call TRBJ1-5; possible D gene TRBD1, 5 bases. The V gene lost 8 bases and the J gene lost 3 bases, with 17 bases spanning the gap. Per the germline V gene, CDR1 is MGHRA and CDR2 is YSYEKL. The CDR3 runs 15 residues. The CDR3: CASGGVGRNNQPQHF. The CDR3 nucleotides read TGCGCCAGCGGAGGGGTGGGACGGAACAATCAGCCCCAGCATTTT.